There are a few counts of the clone carrying this T cell receptor beta chain. What it binds is not known. The sample belongs to a study of T cell repertoires in cytomegalovirus infection. Across the whole study: Public TCR beta signatures marked donors with CMV infection and the matching HLA.

One entry per CDR3 protein results from TCRdb running MiXCR on the reads. This table has 650,000 to 850,000 distinct CDR3 sequences, 25% to 35% appearing once. CDR3 size: 13 residues. CDR1 is KGHDR and CDR2 is SFDVKD in the germline V gene. Germline trimming cut 4 bases from V and 8 bases from J; bases unmatched to any gene: 2. The sequence came from a human donor in good health (CMV status not recorded). Some clones in this sample may be carry-over from other donors' samples. The input for sequencing was cultured CD8+ T cells from PBMCs, taken from culture after CMV antigen stimulation. The genes are TRBV24-1 and TRBJ2-1; TRBD2 matches at 9 bases. CDR3 sequence reads: CATSERGGYEQFF. The CDR3 DNA reads as TGTGCCACCAGTGAGCGGGGGGGTTATGAGCAGTTCTTC.